The entry below describes one TCR beta chain. The sample has other DNA sequences that encode this CDR3 too. The CDR3 is 13 residues long. Germline CDR1 and CDR2: SGHAT and FQNNGV. Trimming stripped 0 bases from V and 5 bases from J, with 7 bases between. Original processing methods: The authors estimated nucleated cell counts from reference gene primer amplification. Clones were sequenced by immunoSEQ multiplex PCR, and TCRdb holds only the in-frame ones, with some missing. Clonal size and the V and J genes are those of that table, whereas D and trimming came from the DNA. This table holds some 450,000 clones, 70% to 90% found once. The source of the sample is a study of blood T cell repertoires in COVID-19. Overall study: T cells, B-cell-depleted T cells, or PBMCs provided the cDNA or gDNA that served as material.

Followed longitudinally, the Seattle patients had been enrolled during active infection. The chain has TRBV11-2 and TRBJ1-1; a possible D gene is TRBD1 (5 bases). The sequence was obtained from a woman aged 50 to 60 with COVID-19, enrolled during active disease. Sequencing was carried out using peripheral blood. This chain's CDR3 is CASSLERGTEAFF. DNA of the CDR3: TGTGCCAGCAGCTTAGAACGGGGGACTGAAGCTTTCTTT.